This T cell receptor (beta chain) is from a study of T cells in Graves' hyperthyroidism and ophthalmopathy. Overall study results and limits: Researchers report that a 13 V-J model separated ophthalmopathy from stable hyperthyroidism.

Germline V gene sequence: CDR1 MDHEN, CDR2 SYDVKM. The CDR3 spans 14 residues. Trimming shortened V by 5 bases and J by 2 bases, and 12 bases separated the two germline ends. This clonotype was seen at least ten times. Its matching antigen is unknown. Researchers amplified the TCR beta CDR3 regions from RNA transcripts. During a first-round RT-PCR of the TCR CDR3, the HTBI primer set was used. MiXCR, applied by TCRdb to the multiplex PCR reads, yields one record per CDR3 protein. Of 500,000 to 650,000 distinct CDR3 sequences in the sample, approximately 14% were seen once. The source material was blood. This TCR was sampled from a woman aged 50 to 65 with Graves' ophthalmopathy. The J gene is TRBJ1-1, the V gene TRBV28, with D uncertain. Here the CDR3 DNA reads TGTGCCAGCAGTCCAAGTACACCTAACACTGAAGCTTTCTTT. This encodes CASSPSTPNTEAFF.